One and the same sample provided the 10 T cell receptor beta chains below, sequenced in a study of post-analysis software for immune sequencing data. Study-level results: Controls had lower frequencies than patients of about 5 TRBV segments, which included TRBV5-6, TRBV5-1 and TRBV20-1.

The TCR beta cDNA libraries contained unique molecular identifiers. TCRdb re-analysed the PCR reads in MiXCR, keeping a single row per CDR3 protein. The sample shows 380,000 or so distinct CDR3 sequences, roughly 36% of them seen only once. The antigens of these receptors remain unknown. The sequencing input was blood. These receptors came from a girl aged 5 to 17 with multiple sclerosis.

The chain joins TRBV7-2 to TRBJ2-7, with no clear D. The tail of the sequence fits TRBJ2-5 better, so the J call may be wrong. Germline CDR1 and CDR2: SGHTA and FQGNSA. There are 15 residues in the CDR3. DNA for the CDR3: TGTGCCAGCAGCTCATCCCGAGGAAACCAAGAGACCCAGTACTTC. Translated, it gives CASSSSRGNQETQYF.

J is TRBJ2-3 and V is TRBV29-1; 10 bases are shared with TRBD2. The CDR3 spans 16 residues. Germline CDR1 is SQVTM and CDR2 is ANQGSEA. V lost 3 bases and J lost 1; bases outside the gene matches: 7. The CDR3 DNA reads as TGCAGCGTTGACCCTAATCTAGCGGGGGGCACAGATACGCAGTATTTT. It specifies CSVDPNLAGGTDTQYF.

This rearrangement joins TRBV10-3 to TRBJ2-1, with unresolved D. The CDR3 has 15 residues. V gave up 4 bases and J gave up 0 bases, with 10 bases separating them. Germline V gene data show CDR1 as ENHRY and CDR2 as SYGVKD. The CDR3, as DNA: TGTGCCATCAGTGGGTCCCTCGGCTCCTACAATGAGCAGTTCTTC. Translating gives CAISGSLGSYNEQFF.

In DNA form, the CDR3 reads TGTGCCAGCAGCGGACAGTTCTCCTACAATGAGCAGTTCTTC. Translating it yields CASSGQFSYNEQFF. The chain couples TRBV7-2 to TRBJ2-1; maybe TRBD1 (6 bases). Trimming cost V 5 bases and J 0 bases, with 8 bases left between them. The CDR3 sequence is 14 residues long. Germline assignment: CDR1 SGHTA and CDR2 FQGNSA.

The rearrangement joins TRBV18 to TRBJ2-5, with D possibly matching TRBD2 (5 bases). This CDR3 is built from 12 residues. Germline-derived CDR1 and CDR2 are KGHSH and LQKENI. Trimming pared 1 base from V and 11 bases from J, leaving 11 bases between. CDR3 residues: CASSPRSGEQYF. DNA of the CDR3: TGTGCCAGCTCACCACGTTCTGGGGAGCAGTACTTC.

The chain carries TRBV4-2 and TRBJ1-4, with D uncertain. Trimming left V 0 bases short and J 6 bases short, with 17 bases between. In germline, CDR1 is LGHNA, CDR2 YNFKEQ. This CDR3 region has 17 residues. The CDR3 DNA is TGTGCCAGCAGCCAAGATCAAGGGCGCCGATATGATGAAAAACTGTTTTTT. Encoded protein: CASSQDQGRRYDEKLFF.

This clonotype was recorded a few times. The CDR3 protein is CSAPPTAGHGYTF. In DNA, the CDR3 is TGCAGTGCCCCCCCCACAGCCGGGCATGGCTACACCTTC. V and J are TRBV20-1 and TRBJ1-2; D gene unclear. V lost 6 bases and J lost 6, with 17 bases in between. The CDR3 length is 13 residues. In germline, CDR1 is DFQATT, CDR2 SNEGSKA (reference sequence).

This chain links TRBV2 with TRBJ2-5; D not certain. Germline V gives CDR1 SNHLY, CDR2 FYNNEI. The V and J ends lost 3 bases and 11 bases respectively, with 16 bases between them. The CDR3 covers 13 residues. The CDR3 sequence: CASSDQVLREQYF. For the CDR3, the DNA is TGTGCCAGCAGTGATCAGGTTCTGAGAGAGCAGTACTTC.

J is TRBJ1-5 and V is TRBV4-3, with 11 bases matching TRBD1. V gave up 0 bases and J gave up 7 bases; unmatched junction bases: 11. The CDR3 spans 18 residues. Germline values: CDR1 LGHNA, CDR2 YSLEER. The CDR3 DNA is TGCGCCAGCAGCCAAGATCTTTGGGGACAGGGGGTGTGGCAGCCCCAGCATTTT. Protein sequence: CASSQDLWGQGVWQPQHF.

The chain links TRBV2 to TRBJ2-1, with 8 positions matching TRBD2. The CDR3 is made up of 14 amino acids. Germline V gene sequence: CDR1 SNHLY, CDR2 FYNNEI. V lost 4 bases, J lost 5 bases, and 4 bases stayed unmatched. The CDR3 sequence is CASSAGLVHNEQFF. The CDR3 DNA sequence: TGTGCCAGCAGTGCGGGACTAGTCCACAATGAGCAGTTCTTC.